Presented here are 9 T cell receptor beta chains from one specimen sequenced in a study of cytomegalovirus exposure and HLA in healthy donors (dated by TCRdb to about 2017). The library was obtained by the immunoSEQ multiplex PCR assay. For the multiplex PCR, a mixture combining 60 forward primers for TCR Vbeta segments and 13 reverse primers for TCR Jbeta segments was used. Drawn from immuneACCESS, this table holds only the in-frame rearrangements with V and J called that TCRdb kept. Clones are partly lost; checked studies trace under half to an unresolved V gene and leave the rest unexplained. For this sample the table gives about 200,000 clones, of which approximately 80% were detected only once. The ten largest clones represent more than 0.6% of the sample. The sequenced sample consisted of PBMCs. Source of these receptors: a boy aged 2 to 10 in good health and CMV-seronegative.

This sequence joins TRBV5-1 and TRBJ2-3, with TRBD2 matching 8 bases. CDR1 and CDR2 from the germline V gene are SGHRS and YFSETQ. This CDR3 spans 16 amino acids. V lost 0 bases, J lost 6 bases, and 9 bases stayed unmatched. The CDR3 loop is CASSLADGGALDTQYF. Here the CDR3 DNA reads TGCGCCAGCAGCTTGGCCGACGGGGGGGCCCTGGATACGCAGTATTTT. Drawing the rest from reference TRBV5-1 and TRBJ2-3, the complete variable domain is KAGVTQTPRYLIKTRGQQVTLSCSPISGHRSVSWYQQTPGQGLQFLFEYFSETQRNKGNFPGRFSGRQFSNSRSEMNVSTLELGDSALYLCASSLADGGALDTQYFGPGTRLTVL.

The sample holds one count of this clone. The J gene is TRBJ2-7, the V gene TRBV15, with 7 bases identical to TRBD1. J was trimmed by 5 bases and V by 5 bases; bases with no gene match: 12. The CDR3 length is 15 residues. CDR1 and CDR2 (germline): LNHNV, YYDKDF (reference sequence). The CDR3 sequence: CATSSLYGTEDEQYF. CDR3 sequence (DNA): TGTGCCACCAGCTCATTGTACGGGACAGAGGACGAGCAGTACTTC.

The V call is TRBV7-9, the J call TRBJ2-2; 7 bases map to TRBD1. V lost 0 bases to trimming and J lost 1 base; unmatched junction nucleotides: 2. The CDR3 loop spans 16 amino acids. Germline values: CDR1 SEHNR, CDR2 FQNEAQ (reference sequence). The CDR3 protein is CASSLAGGVNTGELFF. The CDR3 DNA follows: TGTGCCAGCAGCTTAGCAGGGGGCGTGAACACCGGGGAGCTGTTTTTT.

J is TRBJ2-7 and V is TRBV29-1, with 9 nucleotides matching TRBD1. This CDR3 is built from 13 residues. Per germline, CDR1 SQVTM and CDR2 ANQGSEA. With V trimmed by 7 bases and J by 4 bases, 8 bases remained unmatched. The CDR3 bases are TGCAGCGCTCAGAAGACAGGGGGTTACGAGCAGTACTTC. Protein product: CSAQKTGGYEQYF.

This clone was detected once. The rearrangement links TRBV30 to TRBJ2-2; 12 nucleotides align to TRBD1. The CDR3 runs to 15 residues. V trimming: 2 bases; J trimming: 5 bases; junction bases outside the gene matches: 3. CDR1 and CDR2 (germline): GTSNPN, SVGIG (reference sequence). CDR3 DNA: TGTGCCTGGAGTAGGGACAGGGGGCGAACCGGGGAGCTGTTTTTT. Translation: CAWSRDRGRTGELFF.

This clone has only one observation. The chain links TRBV5-8 to TRBJ1-1, with a possible D match to TRBD1 (6 bases). Germline assignment: CDR1 SGHTS and CDR2 YDEGEE. Trimming took 4 bases from V and 2 from J, leaving 15 bases between them. The CDR3 is 15 residues long. The CDR3 protein is CASSHSRGGNTEAFF. The CDR3 DNA sequence: TGTGCCAGCAGCCATAGCAGGGGTGGCAACACTGAAGCTTTCTTT.

The J gene is TRBJ2-7, the V gene TRBV6-1; 7 positions agree with TRBD1. The CDR3 is 13 amino acids. CDR1 and CDR2 from the germline V gene are MNHNS and SASEGT. V was clipped by 10 bases and J by 0 bases; unmatched bases: 6. The CDR3 DNA follows: TGTGCCATTTCGGGACAGCTCTCCTACGAGCAGTACTTC. It specifies CAISGQLSYEQYF.

This chain uses TRBV6-5 with TRBJ1-2; D is unresolved. The CDR3 loop spans 13 amino acids. The germline V gene has CDR1 MNHEY and CDR2 SVGAGI. V was trimmed by 6 bases and J by 6 bases, leaving 14 bases between them. This CDR3 is CASRLEAVHGYTF. The CDR3, as DNA: TGTGCCAGCAGGTTGGAGGCCGTACATGGCTACACCTTC.

The chain is built from TRBV5-1 and TRBJ2-5; TRBD2 matches at 13 bases. The CDR3 is 16 amino acids. The germline CDR1 and CDR2 sequences are SGHRS and YFSETQ. The V and J ends lost 4 bases and 5 bases, in that order; junction bases with no gene match: 8. CDR3 bases: TGCGCCAGCAGCCTCCTGACTAGCGGGGGGAGGGAGACCCAGTACTTC. Amino acid sequence: CASSLLTSGGRETQYF.